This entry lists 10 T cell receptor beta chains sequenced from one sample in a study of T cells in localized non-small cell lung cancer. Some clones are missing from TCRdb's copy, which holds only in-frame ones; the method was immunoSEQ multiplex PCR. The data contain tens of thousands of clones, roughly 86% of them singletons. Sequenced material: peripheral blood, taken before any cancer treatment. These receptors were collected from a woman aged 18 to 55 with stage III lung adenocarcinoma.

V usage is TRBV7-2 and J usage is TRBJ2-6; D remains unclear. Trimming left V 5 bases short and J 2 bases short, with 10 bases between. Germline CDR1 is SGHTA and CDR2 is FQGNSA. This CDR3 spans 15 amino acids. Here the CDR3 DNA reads TGTGCCAGCAGCCCAGGATTCACTGGGGCCAACGTCCTGACTTTC. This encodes CASSPGFTGANVLTF. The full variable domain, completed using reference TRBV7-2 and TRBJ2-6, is GAGVSQSPSNKVTEKGKDVELRCDPISGHTALYWYRQSLGQGLEFLIYFQGNSAPDKSGLPSDRFSAERTGGSVSTLTIQRTQQEDSAVYLCASSPGFTGANVLTFGAGSRLTVL.

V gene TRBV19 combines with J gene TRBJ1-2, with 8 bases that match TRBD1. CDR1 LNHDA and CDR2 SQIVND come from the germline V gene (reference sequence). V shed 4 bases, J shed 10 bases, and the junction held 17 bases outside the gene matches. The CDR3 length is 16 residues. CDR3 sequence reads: CASSTQGGSTPRDYTF. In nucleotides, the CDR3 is TGTGCCAGTAGTACACAGGGGGGCTCGACTCCACGGGACTACACCTTC.

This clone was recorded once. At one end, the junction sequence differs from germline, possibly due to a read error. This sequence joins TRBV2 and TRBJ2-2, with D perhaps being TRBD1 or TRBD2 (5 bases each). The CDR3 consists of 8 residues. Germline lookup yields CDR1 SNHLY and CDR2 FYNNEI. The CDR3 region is CASRDGIF. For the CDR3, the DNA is TGTGCCAGCCGGGACGGAATTTTT.

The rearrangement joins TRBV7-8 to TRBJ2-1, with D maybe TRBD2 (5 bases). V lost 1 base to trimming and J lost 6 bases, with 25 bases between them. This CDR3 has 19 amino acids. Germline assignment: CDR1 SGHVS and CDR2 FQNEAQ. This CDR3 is CASSLVTRLTTPRRNEQFF. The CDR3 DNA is TGTGCCAGCAGCTTAGTCACTCGACTGACTACTCCTAGGCGCAATGAGCAGTTCTTC.

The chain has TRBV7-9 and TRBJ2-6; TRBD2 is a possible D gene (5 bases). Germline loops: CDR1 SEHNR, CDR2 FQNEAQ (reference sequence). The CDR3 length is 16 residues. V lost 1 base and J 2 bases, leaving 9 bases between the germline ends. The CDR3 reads CASSLGSSAGANVLTF. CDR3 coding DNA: TGTGCCAGCAGCTTAGGCAGTAGCGCTGGGGCCAACGTCCTGACTTTC.

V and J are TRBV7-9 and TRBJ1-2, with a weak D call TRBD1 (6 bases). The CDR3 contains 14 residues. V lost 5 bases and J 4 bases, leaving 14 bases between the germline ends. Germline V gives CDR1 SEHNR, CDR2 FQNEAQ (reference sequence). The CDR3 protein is CASSPPQGIYGYTF. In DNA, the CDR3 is TGTGCCAGCAGCCCCCCACAGGGAATCTATGGCTACACCTTC.

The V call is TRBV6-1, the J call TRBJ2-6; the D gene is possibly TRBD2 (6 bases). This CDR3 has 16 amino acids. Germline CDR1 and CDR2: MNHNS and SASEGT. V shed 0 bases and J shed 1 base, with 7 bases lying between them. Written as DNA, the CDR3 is TGTGCCAGCAGTGAAGCGCGGGATTCTGGGGCCAACGTCCTGACTTTC. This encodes CASSEARDSGANVLTF.

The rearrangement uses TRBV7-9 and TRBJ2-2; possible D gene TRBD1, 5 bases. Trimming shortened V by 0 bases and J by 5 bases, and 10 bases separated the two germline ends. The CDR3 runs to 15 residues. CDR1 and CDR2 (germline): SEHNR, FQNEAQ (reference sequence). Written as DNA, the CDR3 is TGTGCCAGCAGCTTAGCTGGGGCGAGGACCGGGGAGCTGTTTTTT. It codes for CASSLAGARTGELFF.

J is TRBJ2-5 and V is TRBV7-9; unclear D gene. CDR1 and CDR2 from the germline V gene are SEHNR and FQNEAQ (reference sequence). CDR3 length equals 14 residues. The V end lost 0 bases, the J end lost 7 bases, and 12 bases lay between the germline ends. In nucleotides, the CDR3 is TGTGCCAGCAGCTTAGCCGAATCGATGGGGACCCAGTACTTC. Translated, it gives CASSLAESMGTQYF.

For the CDR3, the DNA is TGTGCCAGCAGCTTAGGGGCCGATCAGCCCCAGCATTTT. This translates into CASSLGADQPQHF. The rearrangement joins TRBV7-8 to TRBJ1-5; D not certain. V lost 1 base to trimming and J lost 5 bases, with 6 bases between them. Germline values: CDR1 SGHVS, CDR2 FQNEAQ. The CDR3 totals 13 residues.